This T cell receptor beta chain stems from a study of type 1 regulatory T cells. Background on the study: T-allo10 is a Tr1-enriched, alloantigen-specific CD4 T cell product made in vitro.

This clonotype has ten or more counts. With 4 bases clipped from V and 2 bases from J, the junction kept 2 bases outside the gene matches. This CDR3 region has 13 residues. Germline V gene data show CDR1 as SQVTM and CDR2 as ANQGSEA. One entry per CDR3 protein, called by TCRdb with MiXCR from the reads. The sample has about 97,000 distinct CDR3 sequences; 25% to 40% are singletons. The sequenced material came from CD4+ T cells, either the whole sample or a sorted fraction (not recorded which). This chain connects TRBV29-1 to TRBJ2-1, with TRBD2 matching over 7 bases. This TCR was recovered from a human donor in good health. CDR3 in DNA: TGCAGCGTTGGCGGGAGCGCCTACAATGAGCAGTTCTTC. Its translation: CSVGGSAYNEQFF.